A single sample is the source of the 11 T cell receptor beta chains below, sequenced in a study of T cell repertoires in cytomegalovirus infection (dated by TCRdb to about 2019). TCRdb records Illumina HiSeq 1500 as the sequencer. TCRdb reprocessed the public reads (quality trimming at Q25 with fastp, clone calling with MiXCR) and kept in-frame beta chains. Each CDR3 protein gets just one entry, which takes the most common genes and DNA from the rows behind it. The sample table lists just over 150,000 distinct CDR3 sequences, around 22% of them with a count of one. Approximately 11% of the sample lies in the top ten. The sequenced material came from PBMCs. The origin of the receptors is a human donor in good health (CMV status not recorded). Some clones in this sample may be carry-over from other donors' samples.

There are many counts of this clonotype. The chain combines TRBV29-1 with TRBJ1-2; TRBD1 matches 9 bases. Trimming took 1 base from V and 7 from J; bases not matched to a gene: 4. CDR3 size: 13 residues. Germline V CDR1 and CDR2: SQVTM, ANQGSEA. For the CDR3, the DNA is TGCAGCGTTGAAGGGACAGGGGCTGTTGGCTACACCTTC. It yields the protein CSVEGTGAVGYTF. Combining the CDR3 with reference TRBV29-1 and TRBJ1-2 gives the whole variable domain SAVISQKPSRDICQRGTSLTIQCQVDSQVTMMFWYRQQPGQSLTLIATANQGSEATYESGFVIDKFPISRPNLTFSTLTVSNMSPEDSSIYLCSVEGTGAVGYTFGSGTRLTVV.

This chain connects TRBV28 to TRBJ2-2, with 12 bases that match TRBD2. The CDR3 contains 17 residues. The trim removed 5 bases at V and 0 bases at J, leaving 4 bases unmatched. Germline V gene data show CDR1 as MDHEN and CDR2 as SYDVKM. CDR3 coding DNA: TGTGCCAGCAGTCGGGGACTAGCGGGCTCGAACACCGGGGAGCTGTTTTTT. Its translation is CASSRGLAGSNTGELFF.

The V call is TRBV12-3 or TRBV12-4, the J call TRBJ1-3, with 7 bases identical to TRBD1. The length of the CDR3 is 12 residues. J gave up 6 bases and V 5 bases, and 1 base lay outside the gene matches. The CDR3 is CASSTGVNTIYF. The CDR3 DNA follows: TGTGCCAGCAGTACAGGGGTAAACACCATATATTTT.

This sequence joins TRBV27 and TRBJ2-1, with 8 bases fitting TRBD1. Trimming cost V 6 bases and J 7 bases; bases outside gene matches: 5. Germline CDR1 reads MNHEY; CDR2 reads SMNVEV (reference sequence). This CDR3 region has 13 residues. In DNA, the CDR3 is TGTGCCAGCAGCCGGGACAGGTTGAATGAGCAGTTCTTC. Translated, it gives CASSRDRLNEQFF.

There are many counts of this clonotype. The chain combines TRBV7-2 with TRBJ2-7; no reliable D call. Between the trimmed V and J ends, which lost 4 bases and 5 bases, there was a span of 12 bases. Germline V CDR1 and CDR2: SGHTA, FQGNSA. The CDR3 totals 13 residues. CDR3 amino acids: CASSSSELNEQYF. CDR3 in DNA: TGTGCCAGCAGCTCATCCGAATTAAACGAGCAGTACTTC.

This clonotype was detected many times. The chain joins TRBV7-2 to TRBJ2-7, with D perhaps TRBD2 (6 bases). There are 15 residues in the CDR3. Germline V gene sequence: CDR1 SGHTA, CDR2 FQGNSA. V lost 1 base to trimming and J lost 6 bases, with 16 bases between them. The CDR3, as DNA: TGTGCCAGCAGCTTAGTGATCGGGAGTGGCTCCGAGCAGTACTTC. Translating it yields CASSLVIGSGSEQYF.

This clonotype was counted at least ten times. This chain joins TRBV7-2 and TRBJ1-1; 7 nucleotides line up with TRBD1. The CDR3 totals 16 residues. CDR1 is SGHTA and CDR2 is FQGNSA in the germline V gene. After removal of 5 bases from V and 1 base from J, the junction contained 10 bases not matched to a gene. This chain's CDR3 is CASSLRWDRANTEAFF. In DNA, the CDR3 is TGTGCCAGCAGCCTCCGGTGGGACAGAGCGAACACTGAAGCTTTCTTT.

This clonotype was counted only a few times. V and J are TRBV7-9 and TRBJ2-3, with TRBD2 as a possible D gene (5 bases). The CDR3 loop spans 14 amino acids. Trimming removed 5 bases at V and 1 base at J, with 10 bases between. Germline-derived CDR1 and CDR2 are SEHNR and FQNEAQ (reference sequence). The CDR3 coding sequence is TGTGCCAGCAGCAGCGACTACCGCACAGATACGCAGTATTTT. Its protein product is CASSSDYRTDTQYF.

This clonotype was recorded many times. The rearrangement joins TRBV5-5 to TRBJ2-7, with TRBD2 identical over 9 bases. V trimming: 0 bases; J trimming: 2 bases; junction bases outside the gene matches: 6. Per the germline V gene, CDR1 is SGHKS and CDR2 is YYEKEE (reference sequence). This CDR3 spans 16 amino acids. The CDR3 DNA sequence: TGTGCCAGCAGCTTGGCCGGTTCTAGCGGGGCCTACGAGCAGTACTTC. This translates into CASSLAGSSGAYEQYF.

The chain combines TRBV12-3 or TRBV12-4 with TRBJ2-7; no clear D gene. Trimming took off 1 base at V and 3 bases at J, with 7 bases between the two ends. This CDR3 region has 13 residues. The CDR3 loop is CASSLGSFYEQYF. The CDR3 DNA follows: TGTGCCAGCAGTTTAGGGAGCTTCTACGAGCAGTACTTC.

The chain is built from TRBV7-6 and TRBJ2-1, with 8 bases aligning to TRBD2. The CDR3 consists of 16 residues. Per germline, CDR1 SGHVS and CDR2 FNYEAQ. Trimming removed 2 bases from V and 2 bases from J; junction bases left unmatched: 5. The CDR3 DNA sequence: TGTGCCAGCAGCTTACGCGGGGGGCAACCCTACAATGAGCAGTTCTTC. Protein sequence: CASSLRGGQPYNEQFF.